Described below is a single TCR beta chain sequence and its context. Its matching antigen is unknown. Following extraction, RNA underwent reverse transcription to cDNA, which served as the sequencing template. Measured with immunoSEQ multiplex PCR; TCRdb has only the in-frame clones, and not every one. The sample has about 140,000 clones, 51% seen once; the top ten hold roughly 0.9%. Specimens obtained from alopecia areata patients comprised lesional scalp punch biopsies and peripheral blood. These data originate in a study of CD8+ T cells in alopecia areata. About the research overall: Administration of oral tofacitinib to treated patients was at 5 to 10 mg twice daily. Tofacitinib dosing lasted 6 to 18 months, which was then followed by 6 months off drug. Study results and limitations: Possibly as an HLA-related effect, TCR sharing across patients appeared less clear than in mice.

The ends were cut back, 1 base at V and 2 bases at J, with 10 bases in the middle. CDR3 length equals 14 residues. Germline V gives CDR1 SGDLS, CDR2 YYNGEE. The clonotype comes from a human donor with alopecia areata. The rearrangement uses TRBV9 and TRBJ2-7; D may be TRBD1 (6 bases). The sequences come from CD4+ T cells sorted from blood, collected at week 0. CDR3 sequence: CASSVRDTAYEQYF. The CDR3 coding sequence is TGTGCCAGCAGCGTACGGGACACTGCCTACGAGCAGTACTTC.